This TCR beta chain was sequenced in a study of T cell changes during pregnancy in multiple sclerosis. Germline values: CDR1 SGHAT, CDR2 FQNNGV. V lost 4 bases, J lost 5 bases, and 10 bases stayed unmatched. The CDR3 spans 16 residues. Method: immunoSEQ multiplex PCR; TCRdb's copy keeps in-frame clones and lacks some. The sample yields some 90,000 clones, roughly nine tenths seen once. V usage is TRBV11-2 and J usage is TRBJ2-2; TRBD2 matches at 7 bases. The sequencing used peripheral blood, collected in the first trimester of pregnancy. The TCR originated in a female donor with multiple sclerosis, enrolled in a pregnancy study. The CDR3 here is CASSSVAGVLTGELFF. CDR3 nucleotides: TGTGCCAGCAGCTCCGTTGCGGGAGTTTTGACCGGGGAGCTGTTTTTT.